These 2 T cell receptor beta chains came from one sample sequenced in a study of OX40 agonist ivuxolimab in advanced cancers. The protocol was immunoSEQ multiplex PCR, while the TCRdb copy is restricted to in-frame clones and leaves out a portion. The table includes over 80,000 clones, roughly 90% detected once. The starting material was CD4+ or CD8+ T cells sorted from blood, obtained in a trial of the OX40 agonist ivuxolimab. Receptors originate from an adult with an advanced solid tumor such as melanoma, head and neck, liver or kidney cancer.

V and J are TRBV18 and TRBJ2-5, with D perhaps TRBD1 (6 bases). The CDR3 extends over 14 amino acids. Per germline, CDR1 KGHSH and CDR2 LQKENI. V dropped 2 bases and J dropped 4 bases, with 11 bases sitting between them. The CDR3 nucleotides read TGTGCCAGCTCACCAGTCGAAGGGGGAGAGACCCAGTACTTC. Translation: CASSPVEGGETQYF.

The chain employs TRBV7-2 and TRBJ2-3; 8 bases match TRBD2. Trimming removed 5 bases from V and 2 bases from J; junction bases left unmatched: 9. Per germline, CDR1 SGHTA and CDR2 FQGNSA. CDR3 size: 16 residues. CDR3 sequence reads: CASSASGLGSTDTQYF. The CDR3, as DNA: TGTGCCAGCAGCGCATCGGGACTAGGGTCCACAGATACGCAGTATTTT.